This T cell receptor (beta chain) was captured in a study of OX40 agonist ivuxolimab in advanced cancers. Here immunoSEQ multiplex PCR was the method, and the copy in TCRdb shows in-frame clones only, minus some. The sample holds roughly 74,000 clones, 80% to 85% seen once. This clone was detected a few times. The CDR3 totals 14 residues. V gave up 7 bases and J gave up 2 bases, with 13 bases separating them. Looked up from germline, CDR1 is MDHEN and CDR2 is SYDVKM. V gene TRBV28 combines with J gene TRBJ2-3, with D possibly TRBD2 on 5 matching bases. This TCR derives from an adult with an advanced solid tumor such as melanoma, head and neck, liver or kidney cancer. Specimen: CD4+ or CD8+ T cells sorted from blood, collected in a trial of the OX40 agonist ivuxolimab. As DNA, the CDR3 is TGTGCCAGCAAGGACTCCTCCTACACAGATACGCAGTATTTT. Protein sequence: CASKDSSYTDTQYF.